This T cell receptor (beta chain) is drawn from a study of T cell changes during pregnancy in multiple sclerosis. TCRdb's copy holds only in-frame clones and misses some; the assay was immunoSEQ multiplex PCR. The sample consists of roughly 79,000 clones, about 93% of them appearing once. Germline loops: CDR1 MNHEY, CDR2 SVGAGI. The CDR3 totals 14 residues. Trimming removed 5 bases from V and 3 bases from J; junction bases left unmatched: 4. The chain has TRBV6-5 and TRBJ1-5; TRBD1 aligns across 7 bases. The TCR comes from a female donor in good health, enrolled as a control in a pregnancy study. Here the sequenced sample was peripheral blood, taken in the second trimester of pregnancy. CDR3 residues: CASSPTGNNQPQHF. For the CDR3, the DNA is TGTGCCAGCAGTCCGACAGGGAACAATCAGCCCCAGCATTTT.